What follows are 22 T cell receptor beta chains derived from one specimen sequenced in a study of monozygotic twins with inflammatory bowel disease. TCRdb reprocessed the 5' RACE reads and keeps a single row for each CDR3 protein, giving no DNA. This table holds under 350,000 distinct CDR3 sequences. The specimen sequenced was blood. Receptor source: a human donor with ulcerative colitis or Crohn's disease, or a healthy co-twin of an affected twin (not recorded which).

This rearrangement joins TRBV29-1 to TRBJ2-7; the D call from TCRdb, TRBD1, cannot be confirmed without DNA. Germline CDR1 SQVTM, CDR2 ANQGSEA. This CDR3 is built from 12 residues. The CDR3 is CSAWDRSYEQYF.

This chain links TRBV3-1 with TRBJ2-2; TCRdb calls TRBD2, which cannot be checked without DNA. The germline V gene encodes CDR1 LGHDT and CDR2 YNNKEL (reference sequence). The CDR3 is 13 residues long. The CDR3 region is CASSNSGFGELFF.

This chain uses TRBV7-2 with TRBJ2-1; the TRBD2 assignment by TCRdb is unverifiable without DNA. The CDR3 consists of 16 residues. Germline CDR1 SGHTA, CDR2 FQGNSA. The CDR3 spells CASSSRTSGGPAKQFF.

This chain uses TRBV14 with TRBJ2-1; as DNA is missing, the TRBD2 call by TCRdb cannot be tested. Germline-derived CDR1 and CDR2 are SGHDN and FVKESK. The CDR3 consists of 15 residues. This chain's CDR3 is CASSQGTVYYNEQFF.

This rearrangement joins TRBV19 to TRBJ2-7. The germline gives CDR1 LNHDA, CDR2 SQIVND (reference sequence). The CDR3 loop spans 14 amino acids. The CDR3 reads CASSIGAGPYEQYF.

The chain is built from TRBV7-2 and TRBJ2-1; TCRdb calls TRBD2, which cannot be checked without DNA. The CDR3 runs 13 residues. Germline assignment: CDR1 SGHTA and CDR2 FQGNSA. CDR3 amino acids: CASSLLAYNEQFF. Full variable domain (rest looked up from reference TRBV7-2 and TRBJ2-1): GAGVSQSPSNKVTEKGKDVELRCDPISGHTALYWYRQSLGQGLEFLIYFQGNSAPDKSGLPSDRFSAERTGGSVSTLTIQRTQQEDSAVYLCASSLLAYNEQFFGPGTRLTVL.

The chain links TRBV19 to TRBJ2-1; the D call from TCRdb, TRBD2, cannot be confirmed without DNA. CDR1 LNHDA and CDR2 SQIVND come from the germline V gene (reference sequence). CDR3 length: 17 residues. The CDR3 here is CASRPLAGGPSYNEQFF.

The chain recombines TRBV7-2 with TRBJ2-5; TCRdb designates TRBD1, a call that cannot be tested without DNA. The germline V gene has CDR1 SGHTA and CDR2 FQGNSA. The CDR3 is 14 amino acids. CDR3 sequence reads: CASSKGGPQETQYF.

V usage is TRBV4-3 and J usage is TRBJ1-6; TCRdb outputs TRBD1, but without DNA this stays unchecked. The CDR3 has 14 residues. CDR1 and CDR2 from the germline V gene are LGHNA and YSLEER. Here the CDR3 reads CASSQEGQNSPLHF.

This chain joins TRBV7-2 and TRBJ2-3; absent DNA, TCRdb's TRBD2 call cannot be checked. The CDR3 totals 12 residues. The germline V gene encodes CDR1 SGHTA and CDR2 FQGNSA. The CDR3 reads CASSLRTPASYF.

The chain joins TRBV12-5 to TRBJ2-3. The CDR3 length is 14 residues. CDR1 is LGHNT, CDR2 FRNRAP, per germline. CDR3 in amino acids: CASASMDSTDTQYF.

The CDR3 reads CASSLALKGGPTDTQYF. This chain uses TRBV7-9 with TRBJ2-3; TCRdb selects TRBD1, and the lack of DNA leaves this call unchecked. Germline CDR1 reads SEHNR; CDR2 reads FQNEAQ (reference sequence). CDR3 length equals 17 residues.

V gene TRBV28 combines with J gene TRBJ1-5; lacking DNA, the TRBD1 call made by TCRdb goes unchecked. Germline CDR1 and CDR2: MDHEN and SYDVKM. This CDR3 spans 16 amino acids. The CDR3 region is CASSPLTTRGNQPQHF.

V and J are TRBV24-1 and TRBJ2-3; without DNA, the TCRdb call of TRBD2 cannot be checked. The CDR3 spans 17 residues. Germline V gene data show CDR1 as KGHDR and CDR2 as SFDVKD. CDR3 sequence reads: CATSGPSGRAVPDTQYF.

V is TRBV14 and J is TRBJ2-7; TCRdb reports TRBD1, a call that lacks DNA to check it against. CDR3 length: 14 amino acids. Germline V gene data show CDR1 as SGHDN and CDR2 as FVKESK. The CDR3: CASSQRAGAYEQYF.

The chain uses TRBV5-1 and TRBJ2-1; TCRdb proposes TRBD1, but this gene call is untestable without DNA. Germline values: CDR1 SGHRS, CDR2 YFSETQ. This CDR3 has 15 residues. CDR3 loop: CASSRRGPRGNEQFF.

The V call is TRBV6-6, the J call TRBJ1-2; TCRdb indicates TRBD1, and absent DNA this call remains unverified. The CDR3 runs 13 residues. From germline, CDR1 is MNHNY and CDR2 SVGAGI (reference sequence). CDR3 sequence reads: CASSHDRVYGYTF.

V and J are TRBV20-1 and TRBJ2-5; TCRdb returns TRBD2, unconfirmable since there is no DNA. Germline V gene lookup returns CDR1 DFQATT and CDR2 SNEGSKA (reference sequence). This CDR3 is 13 amino acids long. The CDR3 loop is CSARALAGETQYF.

This chain uses TRBV6-5 with TRBJ2-2. CDR1 is MNHEY and CDR2 is SVGAGI in the germline V gene. This CDR3 comprises 14 residues. Here the CDR3 reads CASSYWFNTGELFF.

V is TRBV4-3 and J is TRBJ1-2; TCRdb gives TRBD1 as the D gene, but with no DNA this cannot be confirmed. CDR1 LGHNA and CDR2 YSLEER come from the germline V gene. The CDR3 consists of 15 residues. The CDR3 protein is CASSPRVDRGGGYTF.

The CDR3 spells CASSTNRGTTNEKLFF. The rearrangement links TRBV12-3 or TRBV12-4 to TRBJ1-4; as DNA is missing, the TRBD1 call by TCRdb cannot be tested. This CDR3 has 16 amino acids.

The V gene is TRBV6-2 or TRBV6-3, the J gene TRBJ2-5; TCRdb picks TRBD1, but there is no DNA to check that call. Germline CDR1 and CDR2: MNHEY and SVGEGT. The CDR3 consists of 16 residues. CDR3: CASRRGQGVRQETQYF.